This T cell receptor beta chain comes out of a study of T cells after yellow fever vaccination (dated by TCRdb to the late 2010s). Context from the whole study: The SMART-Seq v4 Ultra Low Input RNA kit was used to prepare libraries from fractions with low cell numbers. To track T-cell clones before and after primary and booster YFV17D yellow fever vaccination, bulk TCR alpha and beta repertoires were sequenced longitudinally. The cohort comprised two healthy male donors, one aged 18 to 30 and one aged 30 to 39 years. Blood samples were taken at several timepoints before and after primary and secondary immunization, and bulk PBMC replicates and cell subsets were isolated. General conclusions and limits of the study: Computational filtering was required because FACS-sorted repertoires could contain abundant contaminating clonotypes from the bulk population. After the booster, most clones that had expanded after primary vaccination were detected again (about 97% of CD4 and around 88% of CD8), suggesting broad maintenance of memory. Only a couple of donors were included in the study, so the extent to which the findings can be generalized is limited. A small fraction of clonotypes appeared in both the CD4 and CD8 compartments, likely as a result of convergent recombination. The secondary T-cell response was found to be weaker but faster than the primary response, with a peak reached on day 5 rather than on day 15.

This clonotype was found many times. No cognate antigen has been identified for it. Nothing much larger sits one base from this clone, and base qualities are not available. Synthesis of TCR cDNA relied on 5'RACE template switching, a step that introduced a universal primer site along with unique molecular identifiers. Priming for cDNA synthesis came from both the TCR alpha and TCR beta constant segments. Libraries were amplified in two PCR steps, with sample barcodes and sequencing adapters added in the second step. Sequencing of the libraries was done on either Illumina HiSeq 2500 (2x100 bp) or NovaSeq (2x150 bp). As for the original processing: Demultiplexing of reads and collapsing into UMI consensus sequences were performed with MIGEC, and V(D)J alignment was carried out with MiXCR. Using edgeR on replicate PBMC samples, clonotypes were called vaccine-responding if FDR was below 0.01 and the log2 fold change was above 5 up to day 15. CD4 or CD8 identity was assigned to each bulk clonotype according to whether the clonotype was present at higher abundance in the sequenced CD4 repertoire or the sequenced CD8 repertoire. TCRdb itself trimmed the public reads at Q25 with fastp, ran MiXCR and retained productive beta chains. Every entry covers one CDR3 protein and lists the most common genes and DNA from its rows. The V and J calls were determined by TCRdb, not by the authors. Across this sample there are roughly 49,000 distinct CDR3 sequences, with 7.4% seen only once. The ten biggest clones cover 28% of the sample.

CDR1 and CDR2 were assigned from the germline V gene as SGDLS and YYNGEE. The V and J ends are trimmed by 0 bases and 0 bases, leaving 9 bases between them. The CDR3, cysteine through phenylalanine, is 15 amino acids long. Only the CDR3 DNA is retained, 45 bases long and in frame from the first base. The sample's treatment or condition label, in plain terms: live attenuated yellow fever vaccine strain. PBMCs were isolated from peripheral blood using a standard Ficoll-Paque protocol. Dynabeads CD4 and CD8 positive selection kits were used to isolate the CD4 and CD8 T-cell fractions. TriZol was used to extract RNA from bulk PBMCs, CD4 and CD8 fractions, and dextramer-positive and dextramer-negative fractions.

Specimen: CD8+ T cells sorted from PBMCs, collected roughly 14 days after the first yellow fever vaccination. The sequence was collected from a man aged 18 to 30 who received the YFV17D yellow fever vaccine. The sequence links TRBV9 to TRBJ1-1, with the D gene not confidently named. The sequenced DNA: TGTGCCAGCAGCGTAGGGCATCTTATGAACACTGAAGCTTTCTTT. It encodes CASSVGHLMNTEAFF.